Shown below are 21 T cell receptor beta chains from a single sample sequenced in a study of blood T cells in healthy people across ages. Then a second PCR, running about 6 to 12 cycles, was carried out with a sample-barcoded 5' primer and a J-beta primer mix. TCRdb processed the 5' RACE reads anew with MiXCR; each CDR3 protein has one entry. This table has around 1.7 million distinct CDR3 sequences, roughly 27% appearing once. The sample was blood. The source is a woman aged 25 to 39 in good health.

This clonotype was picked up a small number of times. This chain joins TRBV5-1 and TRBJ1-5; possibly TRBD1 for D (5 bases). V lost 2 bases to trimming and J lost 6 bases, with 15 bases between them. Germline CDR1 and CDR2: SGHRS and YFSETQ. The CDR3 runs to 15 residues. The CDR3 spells CASSFGPGQGQPQHF. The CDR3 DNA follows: TGCGCCAGCAGCTTTGGACCCGGCCAGGGTCAGCCCCAGCATTTT.

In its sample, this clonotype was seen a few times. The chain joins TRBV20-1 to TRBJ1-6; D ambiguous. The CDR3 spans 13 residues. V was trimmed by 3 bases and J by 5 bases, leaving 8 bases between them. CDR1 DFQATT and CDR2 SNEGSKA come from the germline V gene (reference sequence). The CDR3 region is CSASDPNNSPLHF. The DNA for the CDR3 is TGCAGTGCTAGTGACCCCAATAATTCACCCCTCCACTTT.

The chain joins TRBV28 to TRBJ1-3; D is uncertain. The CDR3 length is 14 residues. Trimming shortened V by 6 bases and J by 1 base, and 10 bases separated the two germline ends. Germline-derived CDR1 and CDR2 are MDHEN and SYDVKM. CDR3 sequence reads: CASSLLGSGNTIYF. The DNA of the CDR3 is TGTGCCAGCAGCCTCCTTGGTTCTGGAAACACCATATATTTT.

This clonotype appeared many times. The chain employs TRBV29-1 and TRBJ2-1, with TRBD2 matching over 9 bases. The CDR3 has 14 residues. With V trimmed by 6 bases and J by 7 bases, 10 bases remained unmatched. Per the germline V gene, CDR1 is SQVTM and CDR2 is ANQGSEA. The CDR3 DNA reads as TGCAGCGTACTAGCGGGCAATATCGGAAATGAGCAGTTCTTC. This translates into CSVLAGNIGNEQFF.

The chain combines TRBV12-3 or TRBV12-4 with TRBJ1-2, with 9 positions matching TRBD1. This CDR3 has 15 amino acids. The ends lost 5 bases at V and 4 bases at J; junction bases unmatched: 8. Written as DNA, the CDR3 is TGTGCCAGCAGTCCTCGACAGGGGGGGGTCTATGGCTACACCTTC. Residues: CASSPRQGGVYGYTF.

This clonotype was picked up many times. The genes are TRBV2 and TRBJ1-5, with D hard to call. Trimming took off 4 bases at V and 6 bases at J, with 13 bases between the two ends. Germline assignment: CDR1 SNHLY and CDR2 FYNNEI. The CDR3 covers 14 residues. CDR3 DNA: TGTGCCAGCAGTGGGGGTGGAGGCCCTCAGCCCCAGCATTTT. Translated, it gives CASSGGGGPQPQHF.

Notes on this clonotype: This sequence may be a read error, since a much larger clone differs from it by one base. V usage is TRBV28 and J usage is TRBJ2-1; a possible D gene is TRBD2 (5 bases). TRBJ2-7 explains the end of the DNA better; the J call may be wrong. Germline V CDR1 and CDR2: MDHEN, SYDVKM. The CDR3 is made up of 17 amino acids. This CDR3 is CASSPGLAKPRYNEQYF. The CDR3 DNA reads TGTGCCAGCAGCCCCGGGCTAGCCAAACCTAGGTACAATGAGCAGTACTTC.

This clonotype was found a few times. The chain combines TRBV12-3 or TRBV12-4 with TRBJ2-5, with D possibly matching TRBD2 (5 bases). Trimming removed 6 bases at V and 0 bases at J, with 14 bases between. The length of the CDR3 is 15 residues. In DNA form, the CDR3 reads TGTGCCAGCAGCCCCGGGGAAACCTACCAAGAGACCCAGTACTTC. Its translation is CASSPGETYQETQYF.

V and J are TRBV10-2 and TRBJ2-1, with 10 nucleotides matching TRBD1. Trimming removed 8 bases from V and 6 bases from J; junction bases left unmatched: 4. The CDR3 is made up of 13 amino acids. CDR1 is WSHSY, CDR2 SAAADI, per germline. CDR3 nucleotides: TGCGCCAGCGCGGGACAGGGGTTCAATGAGCAGTTCTTC. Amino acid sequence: CASAGQGFNEQFF.

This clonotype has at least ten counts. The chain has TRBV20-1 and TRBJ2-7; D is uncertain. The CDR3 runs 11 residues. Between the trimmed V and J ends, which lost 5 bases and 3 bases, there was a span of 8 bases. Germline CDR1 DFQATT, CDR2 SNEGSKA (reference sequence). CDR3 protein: CSAGNHYEQYF. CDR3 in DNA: TGCAGTGCTGGAAACCACTACGAGCAGTACTTC.

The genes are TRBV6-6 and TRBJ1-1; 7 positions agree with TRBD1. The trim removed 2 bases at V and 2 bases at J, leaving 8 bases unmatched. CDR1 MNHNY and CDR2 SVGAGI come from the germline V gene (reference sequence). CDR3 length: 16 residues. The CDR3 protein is CASSYRPGQVNTEAFF. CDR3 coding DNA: TGTGCCAGCAGTTACCGCCCCGGACAGGTTAACACTGAAGCTTTCTTT.

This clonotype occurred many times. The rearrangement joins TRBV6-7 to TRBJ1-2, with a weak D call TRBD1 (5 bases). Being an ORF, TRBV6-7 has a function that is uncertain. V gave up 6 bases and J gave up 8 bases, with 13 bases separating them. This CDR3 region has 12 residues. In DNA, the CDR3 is TGTGCCAGCAGAGTAGGAGGGGACGGCTACACCTTC. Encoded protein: CASRVGGDGYTF.

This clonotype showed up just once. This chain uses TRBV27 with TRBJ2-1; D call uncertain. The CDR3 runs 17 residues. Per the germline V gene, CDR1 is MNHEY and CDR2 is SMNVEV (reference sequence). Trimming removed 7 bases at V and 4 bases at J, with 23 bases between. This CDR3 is CASTHGRIGSFYNEQFF. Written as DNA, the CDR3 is TGTGCCAGCACCCATGGGCGTATCGGGTCCTTTTACAATGAGCAGTTCTTC.

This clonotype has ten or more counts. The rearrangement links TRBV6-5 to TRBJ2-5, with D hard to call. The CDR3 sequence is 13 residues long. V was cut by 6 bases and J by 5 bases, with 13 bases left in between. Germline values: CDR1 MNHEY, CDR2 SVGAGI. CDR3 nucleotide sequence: TGTGCCAGCAGCGTTGCTAGGCGGGAGACCCAGTACTTC. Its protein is CASSVARRETQYF.

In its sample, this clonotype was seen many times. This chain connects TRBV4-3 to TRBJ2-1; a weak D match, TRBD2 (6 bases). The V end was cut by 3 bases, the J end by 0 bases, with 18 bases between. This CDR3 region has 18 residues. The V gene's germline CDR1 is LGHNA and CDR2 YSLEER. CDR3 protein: CASSHPLRRESSYNEQFF. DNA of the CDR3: TGCGCCAGCAGCCACCCCCTGCGCCGGGAGAGCTCCTACAATGAGCAGTTCTTC.

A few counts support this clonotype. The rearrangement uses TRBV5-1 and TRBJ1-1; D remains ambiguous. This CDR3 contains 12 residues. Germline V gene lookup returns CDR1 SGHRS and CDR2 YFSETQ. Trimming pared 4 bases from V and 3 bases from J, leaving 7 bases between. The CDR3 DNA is TGCGCCAGCAGCATGGGGTACACTGAAGCTTTCTTT. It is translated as CASSMGYTEAFF.

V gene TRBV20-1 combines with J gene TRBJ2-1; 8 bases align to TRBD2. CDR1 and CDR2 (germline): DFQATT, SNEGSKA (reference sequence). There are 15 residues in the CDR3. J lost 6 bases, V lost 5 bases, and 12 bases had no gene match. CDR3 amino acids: CSAPSATSGLNEQFF. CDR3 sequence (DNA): TGCAGTGCTCCCTCCGCTACTAGCGGACTCAATGAGCAGTTCTTC.

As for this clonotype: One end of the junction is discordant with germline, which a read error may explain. DNA of the CDR3: TGTGCCAGCAAGGACAGGGGCGACTATGGCCACACCTTC. Translating gives CASKDRGDYGHTF. The rearrangement uses TRBV25-1 and TRBJ1-2; TRBD1 matches 9 bases. The CDR3 spans 13 residues. Per the germline V gene, CDR1 is MGHDK and CDR2 is SYGVNS.

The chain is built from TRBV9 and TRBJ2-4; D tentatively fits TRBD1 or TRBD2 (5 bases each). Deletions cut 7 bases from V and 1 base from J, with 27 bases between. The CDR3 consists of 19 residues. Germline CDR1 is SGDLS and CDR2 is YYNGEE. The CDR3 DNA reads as TGTGCCAGCCCACAAGACCGGGACGTAGATCGTAGGGCCAAAAACATTCAGTACTTC. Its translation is CASPQDRDVDRRAKNIQYF. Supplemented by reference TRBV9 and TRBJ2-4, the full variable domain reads DSGVTQTPKHLITATGQRVTLRCSPRSGDLSVYWYQQSLDQGLQFLIQYYNGEERAKGNILERFSAQQFPDLHSELNLSSLELGDSALYFCASPQDRDVDRRAKNIQYFGAGTRLSVL.

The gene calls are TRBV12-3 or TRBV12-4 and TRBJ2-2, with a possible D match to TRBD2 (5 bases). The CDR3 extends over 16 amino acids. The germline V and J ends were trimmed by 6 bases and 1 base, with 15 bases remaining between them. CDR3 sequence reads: CASSRERGQNTGELFF. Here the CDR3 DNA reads TGTGCCAGCAGCCGGGAACGCGGGCAGAACACCGGGGAGCTGTTTTTT.

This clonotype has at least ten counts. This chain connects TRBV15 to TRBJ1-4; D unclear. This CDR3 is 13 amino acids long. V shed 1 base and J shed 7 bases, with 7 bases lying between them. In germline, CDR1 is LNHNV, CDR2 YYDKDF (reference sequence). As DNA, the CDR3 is TGTGCCACCAGCAGAGGAGGATTTGAAAAACTGTTTTTT. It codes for CATSRGGFEKLFF.